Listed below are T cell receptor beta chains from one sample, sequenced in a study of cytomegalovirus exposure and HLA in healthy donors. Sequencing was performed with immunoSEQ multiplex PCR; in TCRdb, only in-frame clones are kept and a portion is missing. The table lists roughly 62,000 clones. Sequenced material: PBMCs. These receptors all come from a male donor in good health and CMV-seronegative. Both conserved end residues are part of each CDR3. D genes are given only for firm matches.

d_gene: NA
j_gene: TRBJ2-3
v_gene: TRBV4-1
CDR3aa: CASSLTGGVSTDKQYF
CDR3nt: TGCGCCAGCAGTCTGACTGGCGGGGTTAGCACAGATAAGCAGTATTTT

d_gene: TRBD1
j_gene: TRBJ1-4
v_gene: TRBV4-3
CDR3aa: CASSQGLGGQGAEKLFF
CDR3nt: TGCGCCAGCAGCCAAGGCTTGGGAGGACAGGGGGCGGAAAAACTGTTTTTT

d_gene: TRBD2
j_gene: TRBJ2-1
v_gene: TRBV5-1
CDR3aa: CASSFQTSDSDNEQFF
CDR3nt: TGCGCCAGCAGCTTTCAGACTAGCGACTCCGACAATGAGCAGTTCTTC

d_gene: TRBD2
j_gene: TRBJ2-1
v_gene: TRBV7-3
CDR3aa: CASSLMGGGYNEQFF
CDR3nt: TGTGCCAGCAGCTTAATGGGGGGGGGATACAATGAGCAGTTCTTC

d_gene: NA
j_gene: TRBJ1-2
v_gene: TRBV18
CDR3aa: CASSPSGDGTNYGYTF
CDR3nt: TGTGCCAGCTCACCCTCAGGTGACGGGACTAACTATGGCTACACCTTC

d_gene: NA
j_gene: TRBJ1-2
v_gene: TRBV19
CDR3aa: CASSIDPRGNYGYTF
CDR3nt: TGTGCCAGTAGTATAGATCCAAGGGGAAACTATGGCTACACCTTC

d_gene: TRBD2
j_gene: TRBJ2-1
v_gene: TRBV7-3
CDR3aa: CASSTGTSTYNEQFF
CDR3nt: TGTGCCAGCAGTACCGGGACTAGCACCTACAATGAGCAGTTCTTC

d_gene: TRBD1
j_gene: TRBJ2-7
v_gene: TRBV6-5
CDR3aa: CASSLQGFSYEQYF
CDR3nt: TGTGCCAGCAGTTTACAGGGGTTCTCCTACGAGCAGTACTTC

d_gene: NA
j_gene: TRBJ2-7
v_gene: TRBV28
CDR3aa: CASSWRAAHYEQYF
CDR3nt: TGTGCCAGCAGTTGGCGGGCCGCTCACTACGAGCAGTACTTC

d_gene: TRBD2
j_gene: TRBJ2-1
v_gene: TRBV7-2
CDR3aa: CASSGGTTSSDNEQFF
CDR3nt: TGTGCCAGCAGCGGAGGGACTACGAGCTCCGACAATGAGCAGTTCTTC

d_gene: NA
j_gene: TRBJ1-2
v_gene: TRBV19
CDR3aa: CASKSEGLGAYGYTF
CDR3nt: TGTGCCAGTAAAAGCGAGGGGTTGGGGGCCTATGGCTACACCTTC

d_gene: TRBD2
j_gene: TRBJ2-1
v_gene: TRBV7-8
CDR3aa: CASSAPYRTSGSEQFF
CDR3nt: TGTGCCAGCAGCGCCCCCTATCGGACTAGCGGGAGTGAGCAGTTCTTC

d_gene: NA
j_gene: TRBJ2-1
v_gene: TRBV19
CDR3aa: CASSVQGISDNEQFF
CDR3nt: TGTGCCAGTAGTGTTCAGGGGATCTCCGACAATGAGCAGTTCTTC

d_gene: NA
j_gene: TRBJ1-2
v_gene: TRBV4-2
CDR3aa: CASSQDMPGDYGYTF
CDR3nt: TGTGCCAGCAGCCAAGATATGCCAGGGGACTATGGCTACACCTTC

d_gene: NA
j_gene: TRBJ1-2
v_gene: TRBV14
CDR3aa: CASSPQGYGYTF
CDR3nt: TGTGCCAGCAGCCCCCAGGGGTATGGCTACACCTTC

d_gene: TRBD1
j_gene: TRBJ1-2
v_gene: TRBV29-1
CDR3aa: CSVEGDSYNYGYTF
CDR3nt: TGCAGCGTGGAGGGGGACAGCTATAACTATGGCTACACCTTC

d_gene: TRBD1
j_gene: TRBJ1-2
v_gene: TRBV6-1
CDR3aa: CASSEKGQGLYGYTF
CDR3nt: TGTGCCAGCAGTGAAAAGGGACAGGGGTTGTATGGCTACACCTTC

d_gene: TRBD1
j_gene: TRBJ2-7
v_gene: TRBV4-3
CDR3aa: CASSQREEGQYEQYF
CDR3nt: TGCGCCAGCAGCCAAAGGGAAGAGGGACAGTACGAGCAGTACTTC

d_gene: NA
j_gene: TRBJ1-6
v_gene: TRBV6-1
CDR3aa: CASSETRATALHF
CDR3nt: TGTGCCAGCAGTGAAACCCGAGCGACGGCCCTCCACTTT

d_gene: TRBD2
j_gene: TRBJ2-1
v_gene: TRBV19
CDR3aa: CASSAREGRNEQFF
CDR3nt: TGTGCCAGTTCCGCGCGGGAGGGCCGCAATGAGCAGTTCTTC

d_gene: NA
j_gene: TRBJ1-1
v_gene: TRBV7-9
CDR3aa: CASSFAGNTEAFF
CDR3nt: TGTGCCAGCAGCTTTGCGGGAAACACTGAAGCTTTCTTT

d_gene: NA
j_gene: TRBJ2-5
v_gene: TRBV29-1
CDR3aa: CSVEARGKETQYF
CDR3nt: TGCAGCGTTGAAGCTCGGGGGAAAGAGACCCAGTACTTC

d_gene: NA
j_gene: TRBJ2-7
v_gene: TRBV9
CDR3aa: CASSVDPGYYEQYF
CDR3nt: TGTGCCAGCAGCGTAGATCCAGGCTACTACGAGCAGTACTTC

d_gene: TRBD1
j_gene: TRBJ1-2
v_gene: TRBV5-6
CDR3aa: CASSPRQGSNLSGYTF
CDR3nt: TGTGCCAGCAGCCCTAGACAGGGGAGTAACTTAAGTGGCTACACCTTC

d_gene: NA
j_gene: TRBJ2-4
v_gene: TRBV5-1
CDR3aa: CASSLEGVKNIQYF
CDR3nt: TGCGCCAGCAGCTTGGAAGGGGTCAAAAACATTCAGTACTTC

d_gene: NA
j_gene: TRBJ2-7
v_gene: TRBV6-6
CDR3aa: CASSYSTGSNEQYF
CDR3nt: TGTGCCAGCAGTTACTCGACAGGATCAAACGAGCAGTACTTC

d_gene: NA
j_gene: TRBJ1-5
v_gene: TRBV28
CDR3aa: CASSTRGIGQPQHF
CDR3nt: TGTGCCAGCAGCACTAGGGGGATTGGTCAGCCCCAGCATTTT

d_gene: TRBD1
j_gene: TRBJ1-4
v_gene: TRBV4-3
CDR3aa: CASSQAPDRGDEKLFF
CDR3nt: TGCGCCAGCAGCCAAGCCCCCGACAGGGGGGATGAAAAACTGTTTTTT

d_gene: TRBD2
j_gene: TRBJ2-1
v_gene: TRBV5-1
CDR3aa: CASGPGTSTDNEQFF
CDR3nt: TGCGCCAGCGGCCCCGGGACTAGCACGGACAATGAGCAGTTCTTC

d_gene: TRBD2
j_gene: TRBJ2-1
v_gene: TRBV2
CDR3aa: CASSRERGSYNEQFF
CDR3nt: TGTGCCAGCAGCCGTGAGCGGGGCTCCTACAATGAGCAGTTCTTC

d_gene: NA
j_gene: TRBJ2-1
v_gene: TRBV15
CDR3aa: CATSRDPGNEQFF
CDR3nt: TGTGCCACCAGCAGAGATCCGGGCAATGAGCAGTTCTTC

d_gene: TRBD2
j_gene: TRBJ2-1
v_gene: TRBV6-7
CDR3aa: CASSYSTSGMGGEQFF
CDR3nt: TGTGCCAGCAGTTACTCGACTAGCGGGATGGGAGGTGAGCAGTTCTTC

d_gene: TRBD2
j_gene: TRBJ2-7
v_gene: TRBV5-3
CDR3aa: CARSLRRREGPEQYF
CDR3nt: TGTGCCAGAAGCTTGAGGAGGCGGGAGGGCCCTGAGCAGTACTTC

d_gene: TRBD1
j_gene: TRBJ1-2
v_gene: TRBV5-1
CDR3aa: CASSSGQGRSENYGYTF
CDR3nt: TGCGCCAGCAGCTCGGGACAGGGAAGATCCGAGAACTATGGCTACACCTTC

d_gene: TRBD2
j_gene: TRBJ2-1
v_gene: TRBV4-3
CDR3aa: CASSQGYAAGGDNEQFF
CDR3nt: TGCGCCAGCAGCCAAGGATACGCAGCGGGGGGTGACAATGAGCAGTTCTTC

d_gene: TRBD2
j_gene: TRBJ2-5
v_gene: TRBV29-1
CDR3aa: CSLLGASGSKETQYF
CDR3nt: TGCAGCTTACTGGGGGCTAGCGGGAGCAAAGAGACCCAGTACTTC

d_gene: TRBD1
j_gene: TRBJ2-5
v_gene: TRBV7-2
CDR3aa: CASSGQGRAQYF
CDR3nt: TGTGCCAGCAGCGGACAGGGGAGGGCCCAGTACTTC

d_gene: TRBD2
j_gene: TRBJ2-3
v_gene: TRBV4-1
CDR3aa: CASSPYLAGATDKQYF
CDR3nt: TGCGCCAGCAGCCCTTACTTAGCGGGGGCAACAGATAAGCAGTATTTT

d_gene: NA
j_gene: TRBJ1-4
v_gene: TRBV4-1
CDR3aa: CASSVGGNNEKLFF
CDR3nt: TGCGCCAGCAGCGTCGGAGGAAATAATGAAAAACTGTTTTTT

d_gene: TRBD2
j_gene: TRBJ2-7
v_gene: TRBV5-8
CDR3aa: CASRFGGFEQYF
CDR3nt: TGTGCCAGCAGATTCGGGGGGTTCGAGCAGTACTTC

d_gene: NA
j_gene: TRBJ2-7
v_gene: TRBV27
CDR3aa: CARSSGVEQYF
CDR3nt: TGTGCCAGAAGTTCAGGGGTCGAGCAGTACTTC

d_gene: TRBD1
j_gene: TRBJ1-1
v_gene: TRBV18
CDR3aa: CASSPSGQGKDTEAFF
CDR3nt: TGTGCCAGCTCACCATCGGGACAGGGGAAGGACACTGAAGCTTTCTTT

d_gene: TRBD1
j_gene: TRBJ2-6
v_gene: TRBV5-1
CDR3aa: CASSPDRAGANVLTF
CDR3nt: TGCGCCAGCAGCCCGGACAGGGCTGGGGCCAACGTCCTGACTTTC

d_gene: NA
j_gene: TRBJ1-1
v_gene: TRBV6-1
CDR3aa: CASSEPTSSTGGRREAFF
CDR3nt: TGTGCCAGCAGTGAGCCCACCTCCTCGACAGGTGGGAGAAGAGAAGCTTTCTTT